The 27 T cell receptor beta chains reported below all come from one sample, sequenced in a study of cytomegalovirus exposure and HLA in healthy donors. Primers: 60 Vbeta forward and 13 Jbeta reverse. Assay used: immunoSEQ multiplex PCR; TCRdb lists only in-frame clones, some missing. The data hold under 100,000 clones, with about two thirds observed a single time. Sequences were obtained from PBMCs. Every receptor here comes from a woman under 40 in good health and CMV-seropositive.

The chain employs TRBV19 and TRBJ2-7; 8 bases align to TRBD2. Germline V gene sequence: CDR1 LNHDA, CDR2 SQIVND (reference sequence). V dropped 6 bases and J dropped 4; count of bases not matched to a gene: 8. The CDR3 loop spans 14 amino acids. The CDR3: CASSPTGGEYEQYF. For the CDR3, the DNA is TGTGCCAGTAGCCCAACGGGGGGGGAATACGAGCAGTACTTC.

The chain couples TRBV10-2 to TRBJ2-3; a possible D gene is TRBD2 (5 bases). The V gene lost 0 bases and the J gene lost 7 bases, with 20 bases spanning the gap. The CDR3 has 17 residues. The germline V gene has CDR1 WSHSY and CDR2 SAAADI. The CDR3 loop is CASSESGLWRREYTQYF. In DNA, the CDR3 is TGCGCCAGCAGTGAGTCCGGACTGTGGAGACGTGAATATACGCAGTATTTT.

The chain is built from TRBV7-2 and TRBJ2-7, with no clear D. The CDR3 covers 14 residues. Between the trimmed V and J ends, which lost 3 bases and 3 bases, there was a span of 12 bases. Germline V gene lookup returns CDR1 SGHTA and CDR2 FQGNSA. The CDR3 sequence is CASSLSVRIYEQYF. DNA of the CDR3: TGTGCCAGCAGCTTGTCTGTCAGAATCTACGAGCAGTACTTC.

This clone turned up a few times. The chain combines TRBV15 with TRBJ2-7; TRBD1 matches at 10 bases. From germline, CDR1 is LNHNV and CDR2 YYDKDF (reference sequence). This CDR3 contains 17 residues. Trimming cost V 0 bases and J 2 bases; bases outside gene matches: 7. The CDR3 here is CATSRDLGQGGTYEQYF. As DNA, the CDR3 is TGTGCCACCAGCAGAGATCTAGGACAGGGGGGGACCTACGAGCAGTACTTC.

The chain joins TRBV6-5 to TRBJ2-7, with 10 bases that match TRBD2. The CDR3 spans 15 residues. The germline V gene has CDR1 MNHEY and CDR2 SVGAGI. Trimming removed 9 bases from V and 5 bases from J; junction bases left unmatched: 13. The CDR3 coding sequence is TGTGCCAGTCAGGGAGCGGGGGGGCCTATAAACGAGCAGTACTTC. This codes for CASQGAGGPINEQYF.

This clone was counted a few times. In DNA, the CDR3 is TGTGCCAGCAGTCCGGGACAGAACTATGGCTACACCTTC. Its translation: CASSPGQNYGYTF. The V gene is TRBV5-6, the J gene TRBJ1-2; the match to TRBD1 covers 7 bases. There are 13 residues in the CDR3. J gave up 2 bases and V 5 bases, and 3 bases lay outside the gene matches. Per the germline V gene, CDR1 is SGHDT and CDR2 is YYEEEE.

This clone came up a few times. V usage is TRBV28 and J usage is TRBJ2-2; the match to TRBD1 covers 7 bases. Trimming at V came to 10 bases and at J to 0 bases, leaving 8 bases not matched to a gene. There are 15 residues in the CDR3. CDR1 and CDR2 from the germline V gene are MDHEN and SYDVKM. This chain's CDR3 is CATTLGGTNTGELFF. As DNA, the CDR3 is TGTGCCACCACCCTAGGGGGCACGAACACCGGGGAGCTGTTTTTT.

J is TRBJ1-1 and V is TRBV6-1; D perhaps matches TRBD1 (5 bases). CDR3 length: 15 amino acids. Looked up from germline, CDR1 is MNHNS and CDR2 is SASEGT. The CDR3 loop is CGGVGGRIPNTEAFF. CDR3 nucleotide sequence: TGTGGGGGGGTGGGCGGTAGGATCCCGAACACTGAAGCTTTCTTT.

This clone has a handful of counts. V usage is TRBV7-8 and J usage is TRBJ2-1; D might be TRBD2 (6 bases). The CDR3 is 12 amino acids. Per germline, CDR1 SGHVS and CDR2 FQNEAQ. V shed 5 bases and J shed 5 bases, with 7 bases lying between them. In DNA form, the CDR3 reads TGTGCCAGCAGCGGGACTGACAATGAGCAGTTCTTC. Translated: CASSGTDNEQFF.

Only a few counts were recorded for this clone. The chain uses TRBV5-6 and TRBJ2-6, with TRBD2 matching 10 bases. Germline V gene data show CDR1 as SGHDT and CDR2 as YYEEEE. The CDR3 covers 19 residues. With 2 bases clipped from V and 0 bases from J, the junction kept 8 bases outside the gene matches. This chain's CDR3 is CASSFRYERGGSGANVLTF. The CDR3 coding sequence is TGTGCCAGCAGCTTCAGATACGAGCGGGGGGGCTCTGGGGCCAACGTCCTGACTTTC. The whole variable domain, remainder taken from reference TRBV5-6 and TRBJ2-6, is DAGVTQSPTHLIKTRGQQVTLRCSPKSGHDTVSWYQQALGQGPQFIFQYYEEEERQRGNFPDRFSGHQFPNYSSELNVNALLLGDSALYLCASSFRYERGGSGANVLTFGAGSRLTVL.

The V and J genes are TRBV27 and TRBJ2-3; D might be TRBD2 (5 bases). This CDR3 spans 13 amino acids. With 3 bases removed from V and 4 bases from J, the gap between germline ends came to 8 bases. The germline V gene has CDR1 MNHEY and CDR2 SMNVEV (reference sequence). CDR3: CASSFGVADTQYF. CDR3 nucleotide sequence: TGTGCCAGCAGTTTCGGGGTTGCAGATACGCAGTATTTT.

The chain uses TRBV7-2 and TRBJ2-3, with D possibly being TRBD2 (6 bases). Per the germline V gene, CDR1 is SGHTA and CDR2 is FQGNSA. The CDR3 loop spans 13 amino acids. Trimming removed 8 bases at V and 4 bases at J, with 13 bases between. The CDR3 sequence is CASYRGEPDTQYF. The CDR3 nucleotides are TGTGCCAGCTATCGCGGGGAGCCAGATACGCAGTATTTT.

On this clone itself: The junction does not match germline at one end; this may be a read error. The J gene is TRBJ1-2, the V gene TRBV7-9, with no clear D. The germline V gene has CDR1 SEHNR and CDR2 FQNEAQ (reference sequence). The CDR3 is made up of 15 amino acids. The CDR3 DNA sequence: TGTTCCAGCAGTCTTGTTCCGGGGTCCGACTATGGCTACACCTTC. As protein: CSSSLVPGSDYGYTF.

The chain has TRBV4-3 and TRBJ2-3; 8 nucleotides align to TRBD1. Germline loops: CDR1 LGHNA, CDR2 YSLEER. Germline trimming cut 5 bases from V and 1 base from J; bases unmatched to any gene: 14. The CDR3 contains 18 residues. The CDR3 region has the DNA TGCGCCAGCAGCTATCAATCGTCTCTGACAGGGGGCACAGATACGCAGTATTTT. Its translation: CASSYQSSLTGGTDTQYF.

This clone turned up a few times. The chain carries TRBV14 and TRBJ1-6; 8 positions agree with TRBD1. The CDR3 consists of 15 residues. Unmatched junction bases numbered 11, after V lost 4 bases and J lost 12 bases. Germline V lookup: CDR1 SGHDN, CDR2 FVKESK. The CDR3: CASSPRQGLFEPLHF. In DNA, the CDR3 is TGTGCCAGCAGCCCTCGACAGGGGTTATTTGAACCCCTCCACTTT.

This rearrangement joins TRBV2 to TRBJ1-1, with no clear D. V dropped 7 bases and J dropped 1 base, with 10 bases sitting between them. In germline, CDR1 is SNHLY, CDR2 FYNNEI. This CDR3 spans 13 amino acids. CDR3: CASKAQANTEAFF. The DNA for the CDR3 is TGTGCCAGCAAGGCCCAGGCGAACACTGAAGCTTTCTTT.

The chain is built from TRBV16 and TRBJ1-2, with D maybe TRBD1 (6 bases). CDR1 and CDR2 from the germline V gene are KGHSY and FQNENV. The V gene lost 5 bases and the J gene lost 4 bases, with 14 bases spanning the gap. The CDR3 covers 14 residues. The CDR3 spells CASSETTGLYGYTF. Here the CDR3 DNA reads TGTGCCAGCAGCGAAACGACAGGACTCTATGGCTACACCTTC.

The chain uses TRBV6-1 and TRBJ1-2; possibly TRBD1 for D (5 bases). The CDR3 runs 14 residues. Germline CDR1 and CDR2: MNHNS and SASEGT. Trimming shortened V by 1 base and J by 4 bases, and 10 bases separated the two germline ends. The CDR3 region has the DNA TGTGCCAGCAGTGAAGGGGGCAGGCCCTATGGCTACACCTTC. Its protein product is CASSEGGRPYGYTF.

The chain recombines TRBV5-5 with TRBJ2-4, with 8 bases matching TRBD1. This CDR3 has 16 amino acids. Germline trimming cut 3 bases from V and 6 bases from J; bases unmatched to any gene: 11. Germline-derived CDR1 and CDR2 are SGHKS and YYEKEE (reference sequence). The CDR3 region has the DNA TGTGCCAGCAGCTCGACAGGGGCCCCCAGTGTAAACATTCAGTACTTC. This encodes CASSSTGAPSVNIQYF.

The CDR3 loop reads CASSIELVVSGANVLTF. The CDR3 bases are TGTGCCAGTAGTATAGAATTAGTTGTTTCTGGGGCCAACGTCCTGACTTTC. The V gene is TRBV19, the J gene TRBJ2-6; D not resolved. This CDR3 region has 17 residues. V lost 0 bases to trimming and J lost 1 base, with 10 bases between them. Germline V CDR1 and CDR2: LNHDA, SQIVND (reference sequence).

In this sample, this clone turned up once. The chain links TRBV6-6 to TRBJ2-1, with 14 bases matching TRBD2. Germline-derived CDR1 and CDR2 are MNHNY and SVGAGI (reference sequence). Trimming at V came to 10 bases and at J to 6 bases, leaving 5 bases not matched to a gene. The CDR3 covers 14 residues. CDR3 sequence reads: CATYGTSGGNEQFF. The CDR3 bases are TGTGCCACCTATGGGACTAGCGGGGGCAATGAGCAGTTCTTC.

On this clone itself: Germline is not matched at one junction end, which may reflect a read error. The chain uses TRBV6-5 and TRBJ1-2; D ambiguous. The CDR3 consists of 13 residues. CDR1 MNHEY and CDR2 SVGAGI come from the germline V gene. In DNA, the CDR3 is TGTGCCAGCAGTTCGCTAGGATCCTATGGCTACCCCTTC. Its protein product is CASSSLGSYGYPF.

The rearrangement links TRBV4-2 to TRBJ2-3; a weak D match, TRBD2 (5 bases). The CDR3 contains 13 residues. Germline-derived CDR1 and CDR2 are LGHNA and YNFKEQ. With 6 bases removed from V and 6 bases from J, the gap between germline ends came to 13 bases. The CDR3 spells CASSPHGGDTQYF. The CDR3 bases are TGTGCCAGCAGTCCCCACGGCGGGGATACGCAGTATTTT.

The DNA of the CDR3 is TGCAGCGTCCTTTCAAAGCAAAACACCATATATTTT. It translates to CSVLSKQNTIYF. This chain links TRBV29-1 with TRBJ1-3, with unresolved D. The germline V gene encodes CDR1 SQVTM and CDR2 ANQGSEA. This CDR3 has 12 residues. The V and J ends lost 6 bases and 6 bases respectively, with 12 bases between them.

V gene TRBV6-5 combines with J gene TRBJ1-5; 7 nucleotides agree with TRBD1. Germline CDR1 and CDR2: MNHEY and SVGAGI. The CDR3 contains 14 residues. V lost 6 bases, J lost 3 bases, and 5 bases stayed unmatched. CDR3 nucleotides: TGTGCCAGCAGACCCGGGACAGTCAATCAGCCCCAGCATTTT. Its translation is CASRPGTVNQPQHF.

The gene calls are TRBV9 and TRBJ1-1; possibly TRBD1 for D (5 bases). With 4 bases removed from V and 0 bases from J, the gap between germline ends came to 16 bases. CDR1 and CDR2 (germline): SGDLS, YYNGEE. CDR3 length: 16 residues. The CDR3 sequence is CASSLKPGQVNTEAFF. The CDR3 DNA sequence: TGTGCCAGCAGCCTCAAACCCGGACAAGTGAACACTGAAGCTTTCTTT.

The rearrangement links TRBV2 to TRBJ1-5; D is possibly TRBD1 (6 bases). The CDR3 runs to 15 residues. Germline loops: CDR1 SNHLY, CDR2 FYNNEI. Trimming left V 7 bases short and J 0 bases short, with 13 bases between. The chain's CDR3 is CASNEGGGSNQPQHF. The CDR3 DNA reads as TGTGCCAGCAACGAAGGGGGTGGTAGCAATCAGCCCCAGCATTTT.